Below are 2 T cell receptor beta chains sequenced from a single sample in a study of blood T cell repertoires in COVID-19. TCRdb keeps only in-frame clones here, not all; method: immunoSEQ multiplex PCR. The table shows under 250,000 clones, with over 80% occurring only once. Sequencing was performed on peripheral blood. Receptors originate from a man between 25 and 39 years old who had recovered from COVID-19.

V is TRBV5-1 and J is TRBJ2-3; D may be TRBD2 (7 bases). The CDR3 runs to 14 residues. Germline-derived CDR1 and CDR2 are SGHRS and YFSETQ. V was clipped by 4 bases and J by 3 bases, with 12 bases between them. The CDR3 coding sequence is TGCGCCAGCAGCCCTAGGGGGGGGACAGATACGCAGTATTTT. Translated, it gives CASSPRGGTDTQYF.

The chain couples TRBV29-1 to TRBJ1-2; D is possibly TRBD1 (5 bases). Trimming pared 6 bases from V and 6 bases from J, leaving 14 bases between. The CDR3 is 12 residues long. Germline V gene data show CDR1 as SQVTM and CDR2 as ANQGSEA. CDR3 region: CSVKGHSDGYTF. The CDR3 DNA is TGCAGCGTAAAAGGACATTCGGATGGCTACACCTTC.